This TCR beta chain was identified during a study of blood T cell repertoires in COVID-19. Background on the study: From the United States, Italy and Spain came samples of acute and convalescent COVID-19.

Authors' analysis steps: Amplification of reference gene primers provided the estimated nucleated cell counts. Produced via immunoSEQ multiplex PCR; TCRdb's table is partial and in-frame only. V, J and clone size are taken as reported in that table, and D and trimming were inferred from the DNA itself. The table has approximately 96,000 clones, roughly 80% seen once. CDR3 length: 14 amino acids. Deletions cut 6 bases from V and 3 bases from J, with 15 bases between. The V gene's germline CDR1 is LNHDA and CDR2 SQIVND (reference sequence). This sequence originates from a woman aged 80 or older with acute or convalescent COVID-19. The sequenced sample consisted of peripheral blood. The rearrangement uses TRBV19 and TRBJ2-7, with D perhaps matching TRBD1 (6 bases). DNA for the CDR3: TGTGCCAGTAGCCACCCGGGACAAAGCTACGAGCAGTACTTC. Its translation: CASSHPGQSYEQYF.